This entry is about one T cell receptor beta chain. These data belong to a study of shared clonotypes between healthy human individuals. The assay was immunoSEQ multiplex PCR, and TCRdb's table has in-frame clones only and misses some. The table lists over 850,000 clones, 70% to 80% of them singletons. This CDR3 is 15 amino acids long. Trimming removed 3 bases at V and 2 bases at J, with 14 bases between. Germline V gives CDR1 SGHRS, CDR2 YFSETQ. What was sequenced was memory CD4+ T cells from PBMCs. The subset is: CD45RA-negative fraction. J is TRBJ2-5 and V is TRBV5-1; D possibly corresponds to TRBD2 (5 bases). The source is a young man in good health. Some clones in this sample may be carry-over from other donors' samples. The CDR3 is CASSSDGGLQETQYF. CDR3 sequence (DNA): TGCGCCAGCAGCTCAGACGGTGGACTGCAAGAGACCCAGTACTTC.